The clone carrying this T cell receptor (beta chain) showed up just once. Antigen specificity is unknown. The sample originates from a study of CD8 T cells in Susac syndrome. Study-wide points: In its TCR sequencing and HLA analysis, the study acknowledged that the number of individuals was relatively small.

Sequencing of TCR beta was carried out in blood CD8+ and CD4+ T cells. TEMRA cells underwent FACS enrichment and CD8+ and CD4+ T cells underwent negative isolation. The V end was cut by 7 bases, the J end by 5 bases, with 20 bases between. Germline loops: CDR1 LNHDA, CDR2 SQIVND (reference sequence). CDR3 length: 16 amino acids. The RNA, about 0.45 to 1 ug, was put through reverse transcription using random hexamers. By means of immunoSEQ multiplex PCR, TCR beta CDR3 spanning 54 Vbeta and 13 Jbeta underwent amplification. TCRdb reanalysed the immunoSEQ multiplex PCR reads using MiXCR and keeps one entry per CDR3 protein. In the table there are around 140,000 distinct CDR3 sequences, around 86% of which are singletons.

This sequence was found in a human donor with multiple sclerosis. The material sequenced was CD8+ T cells from PBMCs. V is TRBV19 and J is TRBJ2-2, with D maybe TRBD2 (6 bases). The CDR3 DNA reads as TGTGCCAGTACCCTAGGGTTCCAGGGAGGTACCGGGGAGCTGTTTTTT. Its protein is CASTLGFQGGTGELFF.